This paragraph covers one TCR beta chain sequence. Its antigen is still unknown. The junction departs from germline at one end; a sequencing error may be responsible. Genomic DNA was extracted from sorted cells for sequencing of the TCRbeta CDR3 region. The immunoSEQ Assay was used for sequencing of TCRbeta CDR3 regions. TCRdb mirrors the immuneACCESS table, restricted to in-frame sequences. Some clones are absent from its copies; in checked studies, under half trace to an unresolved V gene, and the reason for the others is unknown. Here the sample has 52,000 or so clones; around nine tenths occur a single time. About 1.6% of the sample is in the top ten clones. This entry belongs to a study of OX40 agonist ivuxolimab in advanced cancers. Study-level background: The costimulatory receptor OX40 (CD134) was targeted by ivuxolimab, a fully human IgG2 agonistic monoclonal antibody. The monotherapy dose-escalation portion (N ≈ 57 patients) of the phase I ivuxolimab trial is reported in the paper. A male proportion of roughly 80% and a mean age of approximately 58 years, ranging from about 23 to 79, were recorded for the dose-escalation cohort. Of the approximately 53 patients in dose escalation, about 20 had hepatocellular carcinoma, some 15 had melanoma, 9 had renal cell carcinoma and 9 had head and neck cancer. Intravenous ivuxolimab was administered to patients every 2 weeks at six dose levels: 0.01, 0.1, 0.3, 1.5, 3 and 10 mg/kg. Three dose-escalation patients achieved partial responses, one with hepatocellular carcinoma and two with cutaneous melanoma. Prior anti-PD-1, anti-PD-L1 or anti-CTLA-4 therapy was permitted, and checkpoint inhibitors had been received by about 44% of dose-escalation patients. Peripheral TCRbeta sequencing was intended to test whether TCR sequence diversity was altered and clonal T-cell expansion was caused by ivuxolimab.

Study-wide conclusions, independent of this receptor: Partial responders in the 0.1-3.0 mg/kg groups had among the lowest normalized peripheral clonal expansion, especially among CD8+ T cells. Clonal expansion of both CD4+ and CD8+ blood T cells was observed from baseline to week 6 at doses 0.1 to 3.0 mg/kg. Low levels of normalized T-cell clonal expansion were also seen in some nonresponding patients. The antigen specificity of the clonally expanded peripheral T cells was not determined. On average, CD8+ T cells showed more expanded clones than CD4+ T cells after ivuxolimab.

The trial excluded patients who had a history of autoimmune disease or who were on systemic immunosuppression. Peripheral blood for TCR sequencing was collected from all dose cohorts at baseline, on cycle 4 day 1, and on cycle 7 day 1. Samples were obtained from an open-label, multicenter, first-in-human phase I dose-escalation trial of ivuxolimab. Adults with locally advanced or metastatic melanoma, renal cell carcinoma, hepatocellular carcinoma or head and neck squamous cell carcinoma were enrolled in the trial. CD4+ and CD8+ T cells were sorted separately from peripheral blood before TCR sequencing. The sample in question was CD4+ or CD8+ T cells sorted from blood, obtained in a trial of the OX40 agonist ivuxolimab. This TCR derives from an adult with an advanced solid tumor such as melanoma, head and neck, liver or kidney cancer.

The nucleotide sequence is given as TGTGCTAGCAGCCCGCAACTAGGAAATGAGCAGTTCTTC. The resulting protein is CASSPQLGNEQFF. In this chain, TRBV7-7 is recombined with TRBJ2-1, with TRBD2 as a weak D call on 5 bases. Reading the germline V gene (reference sequence) gives CDR1 SSHAT and CDR2 FNYEAQ. From the cysteine up to the phenylalanine, the CDR3 has a length of 13 residues. CDR3 DNA is the only sequence kept; it has 39 bases, read in frame from the first base.